This is a list of T cell receptor beta chains from one sample in a study of blood T cells in healthy people across ages. TCRdb re-called the 5' RACE reads through MiXCR, storing one row per CDR3 protein. The table lists about 1 million distinct CDR3 sequences, around 45% of them singletons. The sequenced sample was blood. The receptor set was obtained from a woman in her sixties in good health. Both conserved end residues are part of each CDR3. A D gene is named only where the DNA matches it firmly.

V gene	J gene	D gene	CDR3 protein
TRBV7-3	TRBJ1-1	-	CASSPAPGRNTEAFF
TRBV5-1	TRBJ1-2	TRBD1	CASSFGTGDNYGYTF
TRBV24-1	TRBJ2-7	TRBD1	CATSDSRQGAWEQYF
TRBV18	-	-	CASSPPRVTYEQYF
TRBV27	TRBJ1-5	-	CASNDEGSNQPQHF
TRBV28	TRBJ2-7	-	CASSPLFNSAFYEQYF
TRBV27	TRBJ2-6	-	CASTPRQESASGANVLTF
TRBV20-1	TRBJ2-1	-	CSAREPRDEQFF
TRBV28	TRBJ2-7	-	CASSSLDRAYEQYF
TRBV29-1	TRBJ2-3	TRBD1	CSTLTGESDTQYF
TRBV13	TRBJ2-7	TRBD1	CASSLHRGEQYF
TRBV29-1	TRBJ2-7	-	CSVVFQKLTMRYEQYF
TRBV7-9	-	-	CASSPTLQETQYF
TRBV6-5	TRBJ2-7	TRBD2	CASSYWSSGSNEQYF
TRBV28	TRBJ2-7	TRBD1	CASSGTRQGRHEQYF
TRBV4-1	TRBJ1-2	-	CASSSPGGGRGYTF
TRBV5-1	TRBJ1-4	-	CASSSYGTTNEKLFF
TRBV5-1	TRBJ2-3	-	CASREGIPTDRQYF
TRBV15	TRBJ2-5	TRBD1	CATSRGQQETQYF
TRBV28	-	TRBD1	CASRKDRGPYNEQYF
TRBV20-1	TRBJ2-5	-	CSARHRDWEQYF
TRBV13	TRBJ1-4	TRBD1	CASSPGTGFEKLFF
TRBV25-1	TRBJ1-4	TRBD1	CASSSGQGTNEKLFF
TRBV27	TRBJ2-5	TRBD1	CASMGGDRGYNEQYF
TRBV29-1	TRBJ2-3	TRBD2	CSTRTSGSIDTQYF
TRBV27	-	-	CASSYPGSARSYNEQYF